What follows describes a single TCR beta chain. This CDR3 spans 13 amino acids. Germline CDR1 and CDR2: MNHNY and SVGAGI (reference sequence). Trimming took off 10 bases at V and 2 bases at J, with 14 bases between the two ends. This sample stems from a study of OX40 agonist ivuxolimab in advanced cancers. Whole-study context: A mean age of roughly 60 years, range about 20 to 79, was recorded, and under 85% were male.

TCRdb's copy holds only in-frame clones and misses some; the assay was immunoSEQ multiplex PCR. The repertoire holds tens of thousands of clones, with roughly 90% as singletons. Autoimmune disease history or systemic immunosuppression was exclusionary. This rearrangement joins TRBV6-6 to TRBJ2-5; D may be TRBD1 (6 bases). The source is an adult with an advanced solid tumor such as melanoma, head and neck, liver or kidney cancer. Specimen: CD4+ or CD8+ T cells sorted from blood, collected in a trial of the OX40 agonist ivuxolimab. Here the CDR3 DNA reads TGTGCCACCAACAGGGCCAATCAAGAGACCCAGTACTTC. As protein: CATNRANQETQYF.